These T cell receptor beta chains were read from a single sample in a study of CD8+ T cells in alopecia areata. Sequencing used immunoSEQ multiplex PCR; TCRdb keeps in-frame clones, though not all of them. The profile shows around 190,000 clones, more than 50% of them singletons. Specimen: CD4+ T cells sorted from blood, collected at week 24, from a patient treated with tofacitinib. These receptors were taken from a human donor with alopecia areata. Each CDR3 is given with its conserved first and last residue. Fields, in order: J gene, V gene, clone size, D gene, CDR3 DNA, CDR3 protein. The D gene is left open where the match is weak. The listing skips clone size in some rows; elsewhere it reads once, few, many or a size class.

j_call: TRBJ2-7
v_call: TRBV29-1
clone_size: .
d_call: TRBD1
cdr3_nt: TGCAGCGTTGCGGGGACAGTCACCTACGAGCAGTACTTC
cdr3_aa: CSVAGTVTYEQYF

j_call: TRBJ1-2
v_call: TRBV13
clone_size: few
d_call: .
cdr3_nt: TGTGCCAGCAGTCTGGACAGATCTAACTATGGCTACACCTTC
cdr3_aa: CASSLDRSNYGYTF

j_call: TRBJ1-2
v_call: TRBV13
clone_size: .
d_call: .
cdr3_nt: TGTGCCAGCAGCTCCAGGGAGGGTAACTATGGCTACACCTTC
cdr3_aa: CASSSREGNYGYTF

j_call: TRBJ1-1
v_call: TRBV30
clone_size: .
d_call: .
cdr3_nt: TGTGCCTCGAAGAGAACTGAAGCTTTCTTT
cdr3_aa: CASKRTEAFF

j_call: TRBJ1-4
v_call: TRBV30
clone_size: .
d_call: TRBD1
cdr3_nt: TGTGCCTCTGCCGCTCAGGGGGCTGGTGAAAAACTGTTTTTT
cdr3_aa: CASAAQGAGEKLFF

j_call: TRBJ2-7
v_call: TRBV14
clone_size: few
d_call: .
cdr3_nt: TGTGCCAGCAGCCAAGCCCCCGGGGCCTACGAGCAGTACTTC
cdr3_aa: CASSQAPGAYEQYF

j_call: TRBJ2-2
v_call: TRBV5-1
clone_size: .
d_call: .
cdr3_nt: TGCGCCAGCAGGCTTACGGGGAACACCGGGGAGCTGTTTTTT
cdr3_aa: CASRLTGNTGELFF

j_call: TRBJ2-3
v_call: TRBV7-9
clone_size: few
d_call: .
cdr3_nt: TGTGCCAGCAGCTTACCGGACTCCTACCGCACAGATACGCAGTATTTT
cdr3_aa: CASSLPDSYRTDTQYF

j_call: TRBJ2-3
v_call: TRBV10-3
clone_size: .
d_call: .
cdr3_nt: TGTGCCATCAGGAAAACCGACAGCGCCGATACGCAGTATTTT
cdr3_aa: CAIRKTDSADTQYF

j_call: TRBJ1-1
v_call: TRBV11-2
clone_size: .
d_call: .
cdr3_nt: TGTGCCAGCAGCCCTCCCGGGAACACTGAAGCTTTCTTT
cdr3_aa: CASSPPGNTEAFF

j_call: TRBJ1-1
v_call: TRBV4-3
clone_size: .
d_call: .
cdr3_nt: TGCGCCAGCAGCCAGTCGCAGGGTGGTGAAGCTTTCTTT
cdr3_aa: CASSQSQGGEAFF

j_call: TRBJ2-6
v_call: TRBV30
clone_size: .
d_call: .
cdr3_nt: TGTGCCTGGATTAGGGAGGCTGGGGCCAACGTCCTGACTTTC
cdr3_aa: CAWIREAGANVLTF

j_call: TRBJ1-5
v_call: TRBV5-6
clone_size: few
d_call: .
cdr3_nt: TGTGCCAGCAGCTTGCGGTCTACAGGGTTCAATCAGCCCCAGCATTTT
cdr3_aa: CASSLRSTGFNQPQHF

j_call: TRBJ1-1
v_call: TRBV9
clone_size: .
d_call: .
cdr3_nt: TGTGCCAGCAGCGTGTCAGCGAACACTGAAGCTTTCTTT
cdr3_aa: CASSVSANTEAFF

j_call: TRBJ2-7
v_call: TRBV18
clone_size: .
d_call: TRBD2
cdr3_nt: TGTGCCAGCTCACCCCCCGGGGGGTACGAGCAGTACTTC
cdr3_aa: CASSPPGGYEQYF

j_call: TRBJ2-5
v_call: TRBV6-6
clone_size: .
d_call: TRBD1
cdr3_nt: TGTGCCAGCAACAACAGGGGGGTCGATGGAGAGACCCAGTACTTC
cdr3_aa: CASNNRGVDGETQYF

j_call: TRBJ2-5
v_call: TRBV30
clone_size: .
d_call: TRBD1
cdr3_nt: TGTGCCTGGAGTAACCAGGGCCAGGGGGTGACCCAGTACTTC
cdr3_aa: CAWSNQGQGVTQYF

j_call: TRBJ2-6
v_call: TRBV11-2
clone_size: .
d_call: .
cdr3_nt: TGTGCCAGCAGCTTATCTGGGGCCAACGTCCTGACTTTC
cdr3_aa: CASSLSGANVLTF

j_call: TRBJ2-1
v_call: TRBV29-1
clone_size: .
d_call: .
cdr3_nt: TGCAGCGTAGGTAGCAAAGCAGGGAATGAGCAGTTCTTC
cdr3_aa: CSVGSKAGNEQFF

j_call: TRBJ2-1
v_call: TRBV7-9
clone_size: few
d_call: .
cdr3_nt: TGTGCCAGCAGCTTAGCGGACTGGAGCTCCTACAATGAGCAGTTCTTC
cdr3_aa: CASSLADWSSYNEQFF

j_call: TRBJ2-3
v_call: TRBV7-8
clone_size: once
d_call: TRBD2
cdr3_nt: TGTGCCAGCAGCCCGTTCGGAGCGGGGGGGCCAACAGATACGCAGTATTTT
cdr3_aa: CASSPFGAGGPTDTQYF

j_call: TRBJ2-6
v_call: TRBV30
clone_size: .
d_call: .
cdr3_nt: TGTGCCTGGAGTGTCGGGGGAAGCTCTGGGGCCAACGTCCTGACTTTC
cdr3_aa: CAWSVGGSSGANVLTF

j_call: TRBJ2-1
v_call: TRBV30
clone_size: few
d_call: TRBD2
cdr3_nt: TGTGCCTGGAGCACCGGGACTAGCGGATTCTACAATGAGCAGTTCTTC
cdr3_aa: CAWSTGTSGFYNEQFF

j_call: TRBJ1-2
v_call: TRBV5-1
clone_size: .
d_call: .
cdr3_nt: TGCGCCAGCAGCTCCACAGGCATCGGGCCCTATGGCTACACCTTC
cdr3_aa: CASSSTGIGPYGYTF

j_call: TRBJ1-2
v_call: TRBV19
clone_size: .
d_call: .
cdr3_nt: TGTGCCAGTAACTCCGGGGGCGGAGGCTACACCTTC
cdr3_aa: CASNSGGGGYTF

j_call: TRBJ1-5
v_call: TRBV6-6
clone_size: .
d_call: TRBD1
cdr3_nt: TGTGCCAGCAGTTACTCGGGACAGGGAAGGGAGCCCCAGCATTTT
cdr3_aa: CASSYSGQGREPQHF

j_call: TRBJ1-4
v_call: TRBV6-6
clone_size: .
d_call: .
cdr3_nt: TGTGCCAGCAGTTACGGAGGCCCGGAAAGGGGGGAAAAACTGTTTTTT
cdr3_aa: CASSYGGPERGEKLFF

j_call: TRBJ1-1
v_call: TRBV30
clone_size: few
d_call: .
cdr3_nt: TGTGCCTGGAGTGTACTGGGGACGGTGAACACTGAAGCTTTCTTT
cdr3_aa: CAWSVLGTVNTEAFF

j_call: TRBJ1-5
v_call: TRBV7-2
clone_size: few
d_call: .
cdr3_nt: TGTGCCAGCAGCTTAGCTTGGGACAACAATCAGCCCCAGCATTTT
cdr3_aa: CASSLAWDNNQPQHF

j_call: TRBJ1-1
v_call: TRBV9
clone_size: .
d_call: .
cdr3_nt: TGTGCCAGCAGCGTAGGGGGAGAGGACACTGAAGCTTTCTTT
cdr3_aa: CASSVGGEDTEAFF

j_call: TRBJ2-2
v_call: TRBV6-1
clone_size: few
d_call: .
cdr3_nt: TGTGCCAGCAGTGCAAAAACAGACACCGGGGAGCTGTTTTTT
cdr3_aa: CASSAKTDTGELFF

j_call: TRBJ2-1
v_call: TRBV11-2
clone_size: .
d_call: .
cdr3_nt: TGTGCCAGCAGCCGACACCCTTTGGATGAGCAGTTCTTC
cdr3_aa: CASSRHPLDEQFF

j_call: TRBJ2-6
v_call: TRBV4-3
clone_size: many
d_call: .
cdr3_nt: TGCGCCAGCAGCCAAGAGAGCGGGGCCAACGTCCTGACTTTC
cdr3_aa: CASSQESGANVLTF

j_call: TRBJ1-5
v_call: TRBV4-3
clone_size: .
d_call: .
cdr3_nt: TGCGCCAGCAGCCAAGATTTAGGTCAGCCCCAGCATTTT
cdr3_aa: CASSQDLGQPQHF

j_call: TRBJ1-1
v_call: TRBV7-9
clone_size: .
d_call: .
cdr3_nt: TGTGCCAGCAGCCAAGGGTTTACTGAAGCTTTCTTT
cdr3_aa: CASSQGFTEAFF

j_call: TRBJ2-6
v_call: TRBV5-4
clone_size: .
d_call: TRBD1
cdr3_nt: TGTGCCAGCAGCACCATCGGGACAGGGATCTCTGGGGCCAACGTCCTGACTTTC
cdr3_aa: CASSTIGTGISGANVLTF

j_call: TRBJ2-1
v_call: TRBV20-1
clone_size: .
d_call: .
cdr3_nt: TGCAGTGCCACCGGGAATGAGCAGTTCTTC
cdr3_aa: CSATGNEQFF

j_call: TRBJ1-6
v_call: TRBV27
clone_size: .
d_call: .
cdr3_nt: TGTGCCAGCAGTTTATCAAGACGACCCGCAACTACAGGGAGGCCACCCCTCCACTTT
cdr3_aa: CASSLSRRPATTGRPPLHF

j_call: TRBJ2-5
v_call: TRBV2
clone_size: few
d_call: .
cdr3_nt: TGTGCCAGCAGACCGACAGTCGCCCTCGGTGGGACCCAGTACTTC
cdr3_aa: CASRPTVALGGTQYF

j_call: TRBJ2-7
v_call: TRBV27
clone_size: .
d_call: TRBD1
cdr3_nt: TGTGCCAGCAGTTTTGAGGGACAGGGGGACCACGAGCAGTACTTC
cdr3_aa: CASSFEGQGDHEQYF

j_call: TRBJ2-7
v_call: TRBV7-2
clone_size: few
d_call: TRBD2
cdr3_nt: TGTGCCAGCAGCTACATCCTAGCGGGCTACGAGCAGTACTTC
cdr3_aa: CASSYILAGYEQYF

j_call: TRBJ1-6
v_call: TRBV15
clone_size: .
d_call: .
cdr3_nt: TGTGCCACCAGCGCGGGGGTCGGATCACCCCTCCACTTT
cdr3_aa: CATSAGVGSPLHF

j_call: TRBJ1-1
v_call: TRBV12-5
clone_size: .
d_call: .
cdr3_nt: TGTGCTAGTGGTTTAGGGGCGGGGAACACTGAAGCTTTCTTT
cdr3_aa: CASGLGAGNTEAFF

j_call: TRBJ1-5
v_call: TRBV7-2
clone_size: few
d_call: .
cdr3_nt: TGTGCCAGCAGCTTCAGGGGTGATCAGCCCCAGCATTTT
cdr3_aa: CASSFRGDQPQHF

j_call: TRBJ2-3
v_call: TRBV7-8
clone_size: .
d_call: .
cdr3_nt: TGTGCCAGCAGCGAGACAGGCCAACCTTATTTT
cdr3_aa: CASSETGQPYF

j_call: TRBJ2-7
v_call: TRBV4-1
clone_size: many
d_call: TRBD2
cdr3_nt: TGCGCCAGCAGCCAAGACCCCGGGGGGACTACCTACGAGCAGTACTTC
cdr3_aa: CASSQDPGGTTYEQYF

j_call: TRBJ1-5
v_call: TRBV27
clone_size: few
d_call: .
cdr3_nt: TGTGCCAGCAGTTTAGTCCTAAATCAGCCCCAGCATTTT
cdr3_aa: CASSLVLNQPQHF

j_call: TRBJ2-3
v_call: TRBV15
clone_size: .
d_call: .
cdr3_nt: TGTGCCACCAGCAGGAGCACAGATACGCAGTATTTT
cdr3_aa: CATSRSTDTQYF

j_call: TRBJ1-2
v_call: TRBV29-1
clone_size: .
d_call: .
cdr3_nt: TGCAGCGTTGAATGGGCAGGGCGATATGGCTACACCTTC
cdr3_aa: CSVEWAGRYGYTF

j_call: TRBJ2-7
v_call: TRBV5-1
clone_size: .
d_call: .
cdr3_nt: TGCGCCAGCAGCTTGGAGGCAGGGTATGGCGAGCAGTACTTC
cdr3_aa: CASSLEAGYGEQYF

j_call: TRBJ2-3
v_call: TRBV4-3
clone_size: .
d_call: .
cdr3_nt: TGCGCCAGCAGCCAAGTGGGGGCTGGCGATACGCAGTATTTT
cdr3_aa: CASSQVGAGDTQYF